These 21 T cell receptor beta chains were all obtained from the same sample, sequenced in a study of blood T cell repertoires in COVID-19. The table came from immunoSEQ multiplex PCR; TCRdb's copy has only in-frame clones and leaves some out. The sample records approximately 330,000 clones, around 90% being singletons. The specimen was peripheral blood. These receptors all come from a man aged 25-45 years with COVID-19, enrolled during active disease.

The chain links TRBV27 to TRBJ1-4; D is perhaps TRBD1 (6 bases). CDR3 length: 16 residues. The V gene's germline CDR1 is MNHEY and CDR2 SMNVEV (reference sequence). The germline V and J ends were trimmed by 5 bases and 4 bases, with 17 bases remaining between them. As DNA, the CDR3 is TGTGCCAGCAGTCCCAGACGGACAGTTTATAATGAAAAACTGTTTTTT. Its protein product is CASSPRRTVYNEKLFF.

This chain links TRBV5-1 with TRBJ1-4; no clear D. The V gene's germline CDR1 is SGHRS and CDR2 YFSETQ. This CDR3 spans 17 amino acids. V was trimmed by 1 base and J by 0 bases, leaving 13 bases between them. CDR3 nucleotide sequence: TGCGCCAGCAGCTTGTCGACGACTCAGTCAACTAATGAAAAACTGTTTTTT. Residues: CASSLSTTQSTNEKLFF.

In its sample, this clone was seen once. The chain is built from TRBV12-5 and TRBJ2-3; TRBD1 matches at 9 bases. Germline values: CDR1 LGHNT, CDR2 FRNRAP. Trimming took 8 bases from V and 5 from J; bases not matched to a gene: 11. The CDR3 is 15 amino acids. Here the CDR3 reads CASHYSGTGLDTQYF. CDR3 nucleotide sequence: TGTGCTAGTCACTACTCCGGGACAGGGTTAGATACGCAGTATTTT.

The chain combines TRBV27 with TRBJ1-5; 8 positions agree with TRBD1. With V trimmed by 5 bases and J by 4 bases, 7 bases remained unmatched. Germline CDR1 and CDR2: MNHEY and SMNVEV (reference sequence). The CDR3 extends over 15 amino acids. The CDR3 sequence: CASSGGQGRNQPQHF. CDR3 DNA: TGTGCCAGCAGTGGTGGACAGGGCAGGAATCAGCCCCAGCATTTT.

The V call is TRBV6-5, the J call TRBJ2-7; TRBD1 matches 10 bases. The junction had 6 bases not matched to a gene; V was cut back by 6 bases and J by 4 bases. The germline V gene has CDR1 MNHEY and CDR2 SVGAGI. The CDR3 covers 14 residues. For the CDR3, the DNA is TGTGCCAGCAGACGACAGGGGGCGCGGTACGAGCAGTACTTC. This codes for CASRRQGARYEQYF.

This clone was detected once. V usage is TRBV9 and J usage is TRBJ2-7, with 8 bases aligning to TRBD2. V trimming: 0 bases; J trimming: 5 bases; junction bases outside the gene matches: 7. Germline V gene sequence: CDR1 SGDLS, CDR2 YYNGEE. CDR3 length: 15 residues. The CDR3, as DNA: TGTGCCAGCAGCGTAGGGGGTACTAGCGGCCACGAGCAGTACTTC. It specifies CASSVGGTSGHEQYF.

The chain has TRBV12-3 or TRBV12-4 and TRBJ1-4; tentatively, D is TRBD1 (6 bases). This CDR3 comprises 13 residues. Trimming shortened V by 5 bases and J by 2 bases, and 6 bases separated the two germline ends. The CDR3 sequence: CASSGQTNEKLFF. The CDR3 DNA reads TGTGCCAGCAGTGGACAGACTAATGAAAAACTGTTTTTT.

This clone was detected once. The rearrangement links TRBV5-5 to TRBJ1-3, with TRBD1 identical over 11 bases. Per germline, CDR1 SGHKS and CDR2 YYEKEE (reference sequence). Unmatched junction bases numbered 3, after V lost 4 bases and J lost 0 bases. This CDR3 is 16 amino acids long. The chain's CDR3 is CASSPGTGGSGNTIYF. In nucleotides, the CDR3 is TGTGCCAGCAGCCCGGGGACAGGGGGCTCTGGAAACACCATATATTTT.

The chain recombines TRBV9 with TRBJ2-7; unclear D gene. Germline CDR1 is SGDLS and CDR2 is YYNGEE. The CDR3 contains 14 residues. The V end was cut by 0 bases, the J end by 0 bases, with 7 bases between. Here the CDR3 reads CASSVDNYSYEQYF. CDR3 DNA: TGTGCCAGCAGCGTAGATAACTACTCCTACGAGCAGTACTTC.

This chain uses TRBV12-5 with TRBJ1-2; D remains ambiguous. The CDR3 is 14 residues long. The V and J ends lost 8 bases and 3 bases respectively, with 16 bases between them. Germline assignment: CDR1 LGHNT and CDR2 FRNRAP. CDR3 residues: CASKERVVDYGYTF. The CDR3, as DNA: TGTGCTAGTAAAGAGCGAGTCGTGGACTATGGCTACACCTTC.

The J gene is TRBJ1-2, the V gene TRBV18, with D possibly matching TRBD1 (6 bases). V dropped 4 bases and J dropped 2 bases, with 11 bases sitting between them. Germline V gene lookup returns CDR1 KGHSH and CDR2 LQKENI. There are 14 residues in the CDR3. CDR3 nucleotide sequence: TGTGCCAGCTCACAGGAGACAGGCAACTATGGCTACACCTTC. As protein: CASSQETGNYGYTF.

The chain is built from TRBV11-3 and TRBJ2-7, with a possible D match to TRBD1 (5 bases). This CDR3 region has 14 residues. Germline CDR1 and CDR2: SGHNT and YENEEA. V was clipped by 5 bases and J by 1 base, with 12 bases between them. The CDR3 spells CASSRTGASYEQYF. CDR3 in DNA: TGTGCCAGCAGCAGAACAGGTGCTTCCTACGAGCAGTACTTC.

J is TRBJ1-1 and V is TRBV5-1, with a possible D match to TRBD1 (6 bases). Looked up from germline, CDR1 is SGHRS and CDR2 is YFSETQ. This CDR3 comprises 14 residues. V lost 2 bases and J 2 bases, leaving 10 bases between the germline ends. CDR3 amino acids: CASSFLGGNTEAFF. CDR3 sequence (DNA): TGCGCCAGCAGCTTCCTAGGGGGAAACACTGAAGCTTTCTTT.

CDR3 nucleotides: TGTGCCAGCAGCTTCCTACCGGGACACCGCACTGAAGCTTTCTTT. Translation: CASSFLPGHRTEAFF. The chain joins TRBV7-3 to TRBJ1-1, with a weak D call TRBD1 (6 bases). CDR3 length: 15 residues. Germline loops: CDR1 SGHTA, CDR2 FQGTGA. Trimming removed 3 bases from V and 4 bases from J, with 15 bases in between.

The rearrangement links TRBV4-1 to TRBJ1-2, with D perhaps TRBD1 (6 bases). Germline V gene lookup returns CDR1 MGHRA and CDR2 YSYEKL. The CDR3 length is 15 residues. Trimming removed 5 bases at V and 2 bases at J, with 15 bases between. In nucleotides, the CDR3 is TGCGCCAGCAGCGTAGACAGGTTCAGCAACTATGGCTACACCTTC. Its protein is CASSVDRFSNYGYTF.

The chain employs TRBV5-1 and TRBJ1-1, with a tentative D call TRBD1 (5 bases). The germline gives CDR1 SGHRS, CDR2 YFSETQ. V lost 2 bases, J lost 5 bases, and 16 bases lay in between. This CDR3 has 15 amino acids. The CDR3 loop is CASSFSKGQLTEAFF. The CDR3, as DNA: TGCGCCAGCAGCTTTTCAAAGGGGCAGTTGACTGAAGCTTTCTTT.

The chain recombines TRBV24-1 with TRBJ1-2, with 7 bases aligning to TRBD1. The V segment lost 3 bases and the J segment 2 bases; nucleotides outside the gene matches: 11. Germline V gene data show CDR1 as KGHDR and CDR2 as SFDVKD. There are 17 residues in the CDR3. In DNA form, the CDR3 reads TGTGCCACCAGTGATAGTTGGGACAGAGGGGAGAACTATGGCTACACCTTC. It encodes CATSDSWDRGENYGYTF.

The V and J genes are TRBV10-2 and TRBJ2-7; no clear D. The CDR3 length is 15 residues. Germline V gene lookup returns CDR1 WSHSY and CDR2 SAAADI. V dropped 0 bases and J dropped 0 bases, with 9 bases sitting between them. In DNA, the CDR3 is TGCGCCAGCAGTGAGTCGGCAAGCGCCTCCTACGAGCAGTACTTC. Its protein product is CASSESASASYEQYF.

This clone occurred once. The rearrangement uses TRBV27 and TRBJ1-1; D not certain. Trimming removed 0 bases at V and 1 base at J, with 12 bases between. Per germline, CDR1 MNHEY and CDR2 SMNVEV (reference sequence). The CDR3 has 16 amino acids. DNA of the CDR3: TGTGCCAGCAGTTTATCACTGGGTGGGCGGAACACTGAAGCTTTCTTT. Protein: CASSLSLGGRNTEAFF.

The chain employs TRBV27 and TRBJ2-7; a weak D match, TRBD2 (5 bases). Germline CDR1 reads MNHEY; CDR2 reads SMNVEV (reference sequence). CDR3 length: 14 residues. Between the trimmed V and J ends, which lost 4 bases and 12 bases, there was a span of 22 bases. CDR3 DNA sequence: TGTGCCAGCAGTTCACGGACTGGGATGAATGAACCGTACTTC. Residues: CASSSRTGMNEPYF.

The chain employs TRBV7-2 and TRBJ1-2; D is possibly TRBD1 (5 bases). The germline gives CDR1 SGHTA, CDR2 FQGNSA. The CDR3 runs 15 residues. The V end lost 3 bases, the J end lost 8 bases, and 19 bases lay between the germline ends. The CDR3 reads CASSFSYHRGLGYTF. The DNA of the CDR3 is TGTGCCAGCAGCTTCTCATATCATAGGGGATTAGGCTACACCTTC.